The rows below give T cell receptor beta chains drawn from one sample of a study of blood T cell repertoires in COVID-19. Some clones are missing from TCRdb's copy, which holds only in-frame ones; the method was immunoSEQ multiplex PCR. The repertoire holds roughly 150,000 clones, with roughly 88% as singletons. The specimen sequenced was peripheral blood. Receptors originate from a woman between 50 and 59 years old with acute or convalescent COVID-19. CDR3s include the opening cysteine and the closing phenylalanine or tryptophan.

V	J	CDR3
TRBV28	TRBJ1-2	CASTNGRDYGYTF
TRBV4-3	TRBJ1-6	CASSQAKTLNSPLHF
TRBV10-3	TRBJ2-7	CAIRSPMAREQYF
TRBV5-1	TRBJ1-2	CASSLVGGSYGYTF
TRBV7-2	TRBJ2-7	CASSLVVLGGYNEQYF
TRBV27	TRBJ2-1	CASSLRLASGGQFF
TRBV29-1	TRBJ2-7	CSVVYGGHRALDEQYF
TRBV28	TRBJ1-1	CASSSPDRASGAFF
TRBV7-2	TRBJ2-5	CASSSTIQETQYF
TRBV9	TRBJ2-7	CASSPAGQGGSYEQYF
TRBV28	TRBJ1-1	CASSPEGVAEAFF